This T cell receptor (beta chain) was found in a study of T cell responses to AZD1222 COVID-19 vaccine. Study-wide results and caveats: The donor group comprised mostly white British people and more females; the analysis possibly underestimated clonal diversity. Repertoire sampling was restricted to post-peak T cell response timepoints.

This clone was detected only once. No antigen is known for it. This CDR3 is built from 15 residues. Deletions cut 1 base from V and 2 bases from J, with 12 bases between. Germline V gives CDR1 SGHRS, CDR2 YFSETQ. Data came from immunoSEQ multiplex PCR; TCRdb stores just in-frame clones and leaves some out. Of 120,000 or so clones in the sample, more than 85% were seen once. The chain has TRBV5-1 and TRBJ1-1, with D maybe TRBD1 (6 bases). This TCR was recovered from an adult in good health. Sequencing used peripheral blood, obtained on day 0 of AZD1222 vaccination. The CDR3 DNA reads as TGCGCCAGCAGCTTGATGACAGGACCAAACACTGAAGCTTTCTTT. Protein sequence: CASSLMTGPNTEAFF.